The sample holds a few counts of the clone carrying this TCR beta chain. Its antigen is currently unknown. The sample belongs to a study of shared clonotypes between healthy human individuals. Study background: There were three CD4 naive, three CD4 memory, two CD8 naive and one CD8 memory plates per donor.

Deletions cut 2 bases from V and 5 bases from J, with 10 bases between. CDR3 size: 14 residues. CDR1 MGHDK and CDR2 SYGVNS come from the germline V gene. Replicate PCRs from sorted subsets contained roughly 220 ng DNA, which is some 30,000 T cell genomes. The assay was immunoSEQ multiplex PCR, and TCRdb's table has in-frame clones only and misses some. The sample lists some 1 million clones, 65% to 75% occurring once. Study results and limitations: Naive subsets generally had larger estimated richness than memory subsets. Naive CD4 clonotypes were shared across a handful of donors at 4.5% to 6%.

This rearrangement joins TRBV25-1 to TRBJ1-3; no clear D gene. The sample comprised memory CD4+ T cells sorted from blood. Noted subset: CD45RA-negative fraction. This receptor was taken from a man between 18 and 35 years old in good health. CDR3 loop: CASSEPNRRNTIYF. CDR3 in DNA: TGTGCCAGCAGTGAACCCAATCGGAGAAACACCATATATTTT. Variable domain in full (rest from reference TRBV25-1 and TRBJ1-3): EADIYQTPRYLVIGTGKKITLECSQTMGHDKMYWYQQDPGMELHLIHYSYGVNSTEKGDLSSESTVSRIRTEHFPLTLESARPSHTSQYLCASSEPNRRNTIYFGEGSWLTVV.